Below, 12 T cell receptor beta chains from the same sample are listed, as sequenced in a study of cytomegalovirus exposure and HLA in healthy donors. PCR employed 60 Vbeta and 13 Jbeta primers. TCRdb's copy holds only in-frame clones and misses some; the assay was immunoSEQ multiplex PCR. The sample table sets out 150,000 to 200,000 clones. Sequencing used PBMCs. The receptors come from a man aged 25 to 45 in good health and CMV-seronegative.

CDR3 bases: TGTGCCAGCAGCGGGACTAGCGGATCCTACGAGCAGTACTTC. Residues: CASSGTSGSYEQYF. V gene TRBV9 combines with J gene TRBJ2-7; TRBD2 matches 10 bases. CDR1 is SGDLS, CDR2 YYNGEE, per germline. There are 14 residues in the CDR3. The V gene end was trimmed by 3 bases and the J gene end by 1 base; junction bases not matched to a gene: 1.

The V gene is TRBV5-1, the J gene TRBJ2-5; the D gene is possibly TRBD1 (5 bases). The V gene's germline CDR1 is SGHRS and CDR2 YFSETQ. Trimming took 2 bases from V and 5 from J, leaving 13 bases between them. The CDR3 runs 14 residues. The CDR3 spells CASSLGHGAETQYF. In DNA form, the CDR3 reads TGCGCCAGCAGCTTAGGACATGGGGCTGAGACCCAGTACTTC.

This chain uses TRBV6-5 with TRBJ2-5; a possible D gene is TRBD2 (5 bases). Germline V lookup: CDR1 MNHEY, CDR2 SVGAGI. The V gene lost 5 bases and the J gene lost 2 bases, with 15 bases spanning the gap. The CDR3 length is 15 residues. This CDR3 reads CASSTGVGRQETQYF. CDR3 nucleotide sequence: TGTGCCAGCAGTACCGGTGTGGGGAGACAAGAGACCCAGTACTTC.

The chain uses TRBV7-9 and TRBJ1-5, with D possibly matching TRBD1 (6 bases). The germline CDR1 and CDR2 sequences are SEHNR and FQNEAQ (reference sequence). Trimming stripped 5 bases from V and 0 bases from J, with 11 bases between. CDR3 length: 15 amino acids. The DNA for the CDR3 is TGTGCCAGCAGCGTCGGACAGTATAGCAATCAGCCCCAGCATTTT. Its protein product is CASSVGQYSNQPQHF.

The rearrangement uses TRBV5-6 and TRBJ1-6, with a possible D match to TRBD1 (5 bases). The V and J ends lost 0 bases and 10 bases respectively, with 11 bases between them. This CDR3 has 14 residues. Germline CDR1 and CDR2: SGHDT and YYEEEE. The CDR3 DNA follows: TGTGCCAGCAGCTTGGTGGGGGAGGGCTCACCCCTCCACTTT. Its protein is CASSLVGEGSPLHF. Complete variable domain (other parts from reference TRBV5-6 and TRBJ1-6): DAGVTQSPTHLIKTRGQQVTLRCSPKSGHDTVSWYQQALGQGPQFIFQYYEEEERQRGNFPDRFSGHQFPNYSSELNVNALLLGDSALYLCASSLVGEGSPLHFGNGTRLTVT.

The V gene is TRBV19, the J gene TRBJ1-2; TRBD1 matches at 8 bases. Germline V lookup: CDR1 LNHDA, CDR2 SQIVND (reference sequence). V dropped 7 bases and J dropped 7; count of bases not matched to a gene: 14. The length of the CDR3 is 15 residues. The CDR3: CASTPGQGLRGGYTF. The CDR3 DNA reads as TGTGCCAGTACCCCCGGACAGGGACTTCGAGGTGGCTACACCTTC.

The chain recombines TRBV29-1 with TRBJ1-1; possible D gene TRBD1, 6 bases. The CDR3 is 13 residues long. Germline CDR1 is SQVTM and CDR2 is ANQGSEA. V was trimmed by 6 bases and J by 0 bases, leaving 11 bases between them. CDR3 loop: CSVLYRVNTEAFF. CDR3 in DNA: TGCAGCGTCCTTTACAGGGTGAACACTGAAGCTTTCTTT.

J is TRBJ1-3 and V is TRBV11-3, with a possible D match to TRBD1 (6 bases). Germline assignment: CDR1 SGHNT and CDR2 YENEEA. Trimming removed 4 bases at V and 4 bases at J, with 14 bases between. This CDR3 has 15 residues. The CDR3 here is CASSSMGHIGNTIYF. For the CDR3, the DNA is TGTGCCAGCAGCTCAATGGGACATATCGGAAACACCATATATTTT.

The V call is TRBV5-4, the J call TRBJ2-2; D might be TRBD2 (6 bases). CDR1 SGHNT and CDR2 YYREEE come from the germline V gene (reference sequence). CDR3 size: 16 residues. The V and J ends lost 3 bases and 2 bases respectively, with 14 bases between them. CDR3: CASSWDSPQNTGELFF. The DNA of the CDR3 is TGTGCCAGCAGCTGGGACTCACCGCAAAACACCGGGGAGCTGTTTTTT.

This chain links TRBV6-4 with TRBJ2-2, with 10 bases lining up with TRBD2. CDR3 length equals 15 residues. J lost 3 bases, V lost 6 bases, and 4 bases had no gene match. Germline V gene sequence: CDR1 MRHNA, CDR2 SNTAGT. CDR3 bases: TGTGCCAGCAGCACCCTAGCGGGGGACACCGGGGAGCTGTTTTTT. It yields the protein CASSTLAGDTGELFF.

The chain combines TRBV4-2 with TRBJ2-2, with TRBD2 matching over 7 bases. The trim removed 2 bases at V and 1 base at J, leaving 4 bases unmatched. CDR3 length: 16 amino acids. The germline V gene has CDR1 LGHNA and CDR2 YNFKEQ. This chain's CDR3 is CASSQQPSGNTGELFF. The CDR3 bases are TGTGCCAGCAGCCAACAACCTAGCGGGAACACCGGGGAGCTGTTTTTT.

The chain couples TRBV4-3 to TRBJ1-3; TRBD1 agrees at 7 bases. Germline lookup yields CDR1 LGHNA and CDR2 YSLEER. Germline trimming cut 0 bases from V and 4 bases from J; bases unmatched to any gene: 3. This CDR3 has 15 amino acids. The CDR3 here is CASSQDRGAGNTIYF. As DNA, the CDR3 is TGCGCCAGCAGCCAAGACAGGGGGGCCGGAAACACCATATATTTT.